The entry below gives a single TCR beta chain sequence along with its context. Its antigen is undetermined. The PCR employed 60 Vbeta primers together with 13 Jbeta primers. Only in-frame clones appear in the TCRdb table, and some are missing; sequencing was by immunoSEQ multiplex PCR. This sample has 140,000 or so clones, with approximately 84% found just once. The record originates from a study of cytomegalovirus exposure and HLA in healthy donors. Background on the study: Of approximately 400 genotyped donors, 70% to 85% clustered with self-reported Caucasian donors. Whole-study results and caveats: Several of the most significant clusters appeared, in a later analysis, to be linked to common viral pathogens. Later analysis found that TCR beta chains associated with HLA were more clonally expanded than other, equally common chains.

Germline V gene data show CDR1 as MNHNS and CDR2 as SASEGT. The CDR3 spans 16 residues. The junction had 9 bases not matched to a gene; V was cut back by 4 bases and J by 1 base. The sequencing input was PBMCs. The sequence derives from a woman aged 55-70 years in good health and CMV-seropositive. The chain recombines TRBV6-1 with TRBJ1-1, with 7 positions matching TRBD1. The CDR3 region is CASSASSTGRNTEAFF. The CDR3 DNA follows: TGTGCCAGCAGTGCCTCTTCGACAGGGAGGAACACTGAAGCTTTCTTT.